The next 26 T cell receptor beta chains were all read from a single sample in a study of T cell repertoires in cytomegalovirus infection. TCRdb analysed the reads with MiXCR anew, one entry per CDR3 protein. The sample lists about 740,000 distinct CDR3 sequences, 35% to 45% seen once, with 2.5% to 3.5% in the top ten. The sequencing sample was made of PBMCs. The receptors originated from a human donor in good health (CMV status not recorded). Some clones in this sample may be carry-over from other donors' samples.

This clonotype was seen a handful of times. The chain employs TRBV6-6 and TRBJ2-7; 8 bases line up with TRBD2. CDR3 length: 17 amino acids. V lost 6 bases to trimming and J lost 1 base; unmatched junction nucleotides: 14. Germline V gene lookup returns CDR1 MNHNY and CDR2 SVGAGI (reference sequence). CDR3 in DNA: TGTGCCAGCAGGGGGGACCTTGGACTAGCTGGGTCCTACGAGCAGTACTTC. Translated, it gives CASRGDLGLAGSYEQYF.

V usage is TRBV12-3 or TRBV12-4 and J usage is TRBJ1-4; TRBD1 aligns across 7 bases. The CDR3 is 14 residues long. V shed 6 bases and J 8 bases; nucleotides not matched to a gene: 9. The CDR3 coding sequence is TGTGCCAGCAGCAACAGGGGAGGGGAGGAAAAACTGTTTTTT. It yields the protein CASSNRGGEEKLFF.

In the case of this clonotype: This may stem from a read error, because a much larger clone lies one nucleotide away. The J gene is TRBJ2-3, the V gene TRBV6-1, with 7 bases fitting TRBD1. Per germline, CDR1 MNHNS and CDR2 SASEGT. The junction had 14 bases not matched to a gene; V was cut back by 2 bases and J by 9 bases. The CDR3 runs to 16 residues. CDR3 loop: CASSEPPGQRPETQYF. The DNA for the CDR3 is TGTGCCAGCAGTGAACCACCGGGACAGCGTCCGGAGACGCAGTATTTT.

This clonotype has ten or more counts. CDR3 in amino acids: CASSLGGAQPQHF. Written as DNA, the CDR3 is TGTGCCAGCAGCCTTGGAGGGGCTCAGCCCCAGCATTTT. This chain connects TRBV12-3 or TRBV12-4 to TRBJ1-5; D is perhaps TRBD1 (5 bases). The CDR3 length is 13 residues. Trimming took off 6 bases at V and 6 bases at J, with 12 bases between the two ends.

This chain joins TRBV10-3 and TRBJ2-3; D may be TRBD1 or TRBD2 (5 bases each). V was cut by 5 bases and J by 2 bases, with 11 bases left in between. This CDR3 has 14 residues. Germline CDR1 is ENHRY and CDR2 is SYGVKD. The CDR3 bases are TGTGCCATCAGTCCCCCGGGGCCCACAGATACGCAGTATTTT. Its translation: CAISPPGPTDTQYF.

This clonotype has only a few counts. The chain couples TRBV6-5 to TRBJ2-5; perhaps TRBD2 as D (5 bases). V was trimmed by 0 bases and J by 4 bases, leaving 12 bases between them. Per germline, CDR1 MNHEY and CDR2 SVGAGI. The CDR3 runs 15 residues. CDR3 in amino acids: CASSYSGSGLETQYF. CDR3 sequence (DNA): TGTGCCAGCAGTTACTCTGGGAGTGGCTTAGAGACCCAGTACTTC.

This clonotype was detected a few times. The gene calls are TRBV19 and TRBJ2-7, with D hard to call. The CDR3 runs to 15 residues. Between the trimmed V and J ends, which lost 3 bases and 1 base, there was a span of 13 bases. In germline, CDR1 is LNHDA, CDR2 SQIVND (reference sequence). CDR3 in amino acids: CASSIDLMTSYEQYF. CDR3 DNA: TGTGCCAGTAGTATTGACCTGATGACGTCCTACGAGCAGTACTTC.

The chain is built from TRBV12-3 or TRBV12-4 and TRBJ1-1; 8 bases agree with TRBD1. The V gene end was trimmed by 6 bases and the J gene end by 4 bases; junction bases not matched to a gene: 7. This CDR3 is 14 amino acids long. The CDR3 here is CASRKTGVSTEAFF. The CDR3 DNA sequence: TGTGCCAGCAGGAAGACAGGGGTCTCCACTGAAGCTTTCTTT.

This clonotype came up a few times. The chain is built from TRBV7-2 and TRBJ2-6; 7 nucleotides line up with TRBD2. The V segment lost 2 bases and the J segment 0 bases; nucleotides outside the gene matches: 4. CDR3 length: 17 amino acids. Germline V gene sequence: CDR1 SGHTA, CDR2 FQGNSA. The CDR3 DNA is TGTGCCAGCAGCTTAAGCGGGATCCTCTCTGGGGCCAACGTCCTGACTTTC. This encodes CASSLSGILSGANVLTF.

The V call is TRBV28, the J call TRBJ2-7, with 10 bases that match TRBD1. The CDR3 contains 15 residues. Germline V gene data show CDR1 as MDHEN and CDR2 as SYDVKM. V shed 4 bases, J shed 4 bases, and the junction held 7 bases outside the gene matches. This chain's CDR3 is CASSSRQGAGYEQYF. The CDR3 nucleotides read TGTGCCAGCAGTTCCCGACAGGGGGCGGGGTACGAGCAGTACTTC.

This clonotype was seen a handful of times. This sequence joins TRBV24-1 and TRBJ2-1, with unresolved D. CDR1 is KGHDR and CDR2 is SFDVKD in the germline V gene. The CDR3 covers 17 residues. Trimming pared 3 bases from V and 5 bases from J, leaving 19 bases between. CDR3 amino acids: CATSDAPGRYTNNEQFF. The DNA for the CDR3 is TGTGCCACCAGTGATGCCCCGGGCAGGTATACCAACAATGAGCAGTTCTTC.

The chain is built from TRBV27 and TRBJ2-3; D is ambiguous. Germline V lookup: CDR1 MNHEY, CDR2 SMNVEV (reference sequence). Trimming stripped 6 bases from V and 2 bases from J, with 24 bases between. The CDR3 loop spans 18 amino acids. This chain's CDR3 is CASSSRRRASKATDTQYF. For the CDR3, the DNA is TGTGCCAGCAGCTCTAGGCGAAGGGCCTCTAAAGCCACAGATACGCAGTATTTT.

The CDR3 DNA sequence: TGTGCCAGCACTCTTGTCCCGGGGGGCGATGAGCAGTTCTTC. Its translation: CASTLVPGGDEQFF. This sequence joins TRBV5-4 and TRBJ2-1; TRBD2 might be the D (7 bases). The CDR3 has 14 residues. Trimming left V 6 bases short and J 8 bases short, with 18 bases between. CDR1 is SGHNT and CDR2 is YYREEE in the germline V gene (reference sequence). The full variable domain, with the rest looked up from reference TRBV5-4 and TRBJ2-1, is ETGVTQSPTHLIKTRGQQVTLRCSSQSGHNTVSWYQQALGQGPQFIFQYYREEENGRGNFPPRFSGLQFPNYSSELNVNALELDDSALYLCASTLVPGGDEQFFGPGTRLTVL.

This clonotype was found a few times. V is TRBV20-1 and J is TRBJ1-5; the D is unclear. The CDR3 is 13 residues long. Germline assignment: CDR1 DFQATT and CDR2 SNEGSKA (reference sequence). Deletions cut 3 bases from V and 0 bases from J, with 6 bases between. The CDR3 spells CSARKGSNQPQHF. CDR3 sequence (DNA): TGCAGTGCTAGGAAGGGTAGCAATCAGCCCCAGCATTTT.

The V and J genes are TRBV14 and TRBJ2-3; D call uncertain. V dropped 4 bases and J dropped 15 bases, with 20 bases sitting between them. CDR1 is SGHDN, CDR2 FVKESK, per germline. CDR3 length: 13 amino acids. CDR3 amino acids: CASSPFLADTPYF. In nucleotides, the CDR3 is TGTGCCAGCAGCCCGTTCTTAGCAGATACGCCATATTTT.

The chain is built from TRBV19 and TRBJ1-2; 7 bases match TRBD1. Germline V gives CDR1 LNHDA, CDR2 SQIVND (reference sequence). The V gene end was trimmed by 8 bases and the J gene end by 4 bases; junction bases not matched to a gene: 7. The CDR3 has 13 residues. CDR3 region: CASSGQRVYGYTF. In nucleotides, the CDR3 is TGTGCCAGTTCGGGACAGCGAGTCTATGGCTACACCTTC.

The chain employs TRBV9 and TRBJ2-7, with no clear D. Trimming removed 2 bases from V and 2 bases from J, with 11 bases in between. The CDR3 is made up of 14 amino acids. Germline V lookup: CDR1 SGDLS, CDR2 YYNGEE. DNA for the CDR3: TGTGCCAGCAGCGTCTCGATTCAGCCCTACGAGCAGTACTTC. This gives the protein CASSVSIQPYEQYF.

This clonotype was detected only a few times. The gene calls are TRBV15 and TRBJ1-1; no definite D call. The CDR3 consists of 13 residues. V lost 0 bases and J lost 3, with 5 bases in between. CDR1 and CDR2 (germline): LNHNV, YYDKDF (reference sequence). CDR3 DNA sequence: TGTGCCACCAGCAGAGATCTGTACACTGAAGCTTTCTTT. Amino acid sequence: CATSRDLYTEAFF.

CDR3 in amino acids: CASSYIGYSNQPQHF. The CDR3, as DNA: TGTGCCAGCAGTTACATCGGATATAGCAATCAGCCCCAGCATTTT. The genes are TRBV6-6 and TRBJ1-5; D gene ambiguous. CDR1 MNHNY and CDR2 SVGAGI come from the germline V gene (reference sequence). The V and J ends lost 2 bases and 0 bases respectively, with 8 bases between them. The CDR3 runs to 15 residues.

This clonotype was counted only a few times. CDR3 residues: CATSRTLQGGTQYF. In DNA, the CDR3 is TGTGCCACCAGCAGAACTTTACAGGGGGGTACGCAGTATTTT. The chain uses TRBV15 and TRBJ2-3; 8 bases are shared with TRBD1. The CDR3 sequence is 14 residues long. The trim removed 2 bases at V and 8 bases at J, leaving 6 bases unmatched. Germline values: CDR1 LNHNV, CDR2 YYDKDF (reference sequence).

This clonotype was seen a handful of times. This sequence joins TRBV12-3 or TRBV12-4 and TRBJ1-2; tentative D call: TRBD1 (6 bases). V was clipped by 6 bases and J by 8 bases, with 28 bases between them. The CDR3 covers 17 residues. For the CDR3, the DNA is TGTGCCAGCAGCCGTCGGGACACCCAGTCCCCACTTCGGGGCTACACCTTC. Amino acids: CASSRRDTQSPLRGYTF.

The rearrangement links TRBV5-6 to TRBJ2-2; the D gene could be TRBD1 or TRBD2 (5 bases each). The CDR3 has 15 residues. Between the trimmed V and J ends, which lost 4 bases and 2 bases, there was a span of 12 bases. Germline loops: CDR1 SGHDT, CDR2 YYEEEE. The CDR3 protein is CASSRIGANTGELFF. CDR3 DNA: TGTGCCAGCAGCCGGATCGGGGCAAACACCGGGGAGCTGTTTTTT.

The CDR3 spells CASSLAGGGIGGTEAFF. In DNA, the CDR3 is TGCGCCAGCAGCCTCGCGGGTGGGGGGATTGGTGGGACTGAAGCTTTCTTT. V is TRBV5-1 and J is TRBJ1-1, with a tentative D call TRBD1 (5 bases). The ends were cut back, 4 bases at V and 5 bases at J, with 24 bases in the middle. Germline CDR1 and CDR2: SGHRS and YFSETQ. This CDR3 spans 17 amino acids.

This clonotype was counted a few times. V and J are TRBV28 and TRBJ2-3, with D perhaps matching TRBD2 (5 bases). The CDR3 has 15 amino acids. CDR1 is MDHEN and CDR2 is SYDVKM in the germline V gene. Between the trimmed V and J ends, which lost 9 bases and 3 bases, there was a span of 19 bases. In DNA, the CDR3 is TGTGCCAGTCTAACCCACTACCGAGGGACAGATACGCAGTATTTT. It translates to CASLTHYRGTDTQYF.

The chain employs TRBV13 and TRBJ2-3, with 7 nucleotides matching TRBD1. The germline V gene encodes CDR1 PRHDT and CDR2 FYEKMQ (reference sequence). J lost 0 bases, V lost 4 bases, and 7 bases had no gene match. This CDR3 comprises 16 residues. CDR3 amino acids: CASSSWTGTSTDTQYF. The CDR3 coding sequence is TGTGCCAGCAGCTCCTGGACAGGTACTAGCACAGATACGCAGTATTTT. Full variable domain (rest looked up from reference TRBV13 and TRBJ2-3): AAGVIQSPRHLIKEKRETATLKCYPIPRHDTVYWYQQGPGQDPQFLISFYEKMQSDKGSIPDRFSAQQFSDYHSELNMSSLELGDSALYFCASSSWTGTSTDTQYFGPGTRLTVL.

This clonotype has a handful of counts. The chain links TRBV19 to TRBJ2-7, with 7 bases identical to TRBD2. This CDR3 has 15 amino acids. Germline CDR1 is LNHDA and CDR2 is SQIVND (reference sequence). Trimming cost V 6 bases and J 4 bases; bases outside gene matches: 12. CDR3 sequence reads: CASRAGAGPPYEQYF. The CDR3 DNA sequence: TGTGCCAGTAGGGCGGGAGCGGGCCCTCCTTACGAGCAGTACTTC.